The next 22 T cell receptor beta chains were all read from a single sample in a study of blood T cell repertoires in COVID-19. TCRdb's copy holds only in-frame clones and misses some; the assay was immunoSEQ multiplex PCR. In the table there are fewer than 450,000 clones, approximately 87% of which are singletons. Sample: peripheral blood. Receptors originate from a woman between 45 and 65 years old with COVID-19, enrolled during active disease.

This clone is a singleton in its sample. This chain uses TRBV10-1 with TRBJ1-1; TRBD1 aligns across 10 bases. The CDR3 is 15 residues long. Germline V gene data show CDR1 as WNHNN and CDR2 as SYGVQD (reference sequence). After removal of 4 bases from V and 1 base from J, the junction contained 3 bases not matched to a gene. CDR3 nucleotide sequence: TGCGCCAGCAGTGGACAGGGGGCGGCGAACACTGAAGCTTTCTTT. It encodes CASSGQGAANTEAFF.

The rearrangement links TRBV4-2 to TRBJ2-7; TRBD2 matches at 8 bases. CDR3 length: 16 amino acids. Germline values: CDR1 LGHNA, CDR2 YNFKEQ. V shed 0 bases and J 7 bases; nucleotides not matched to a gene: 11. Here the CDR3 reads CASSQDTGTSPREQYF. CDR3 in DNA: TGTGCCAGCAGCCAAGATACCGGGACTAGTCCCAGGGAGCAGTACTTC.

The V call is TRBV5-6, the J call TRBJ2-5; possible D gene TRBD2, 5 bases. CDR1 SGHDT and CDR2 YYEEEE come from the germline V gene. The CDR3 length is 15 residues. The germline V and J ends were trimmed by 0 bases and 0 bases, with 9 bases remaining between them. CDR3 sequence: CASSLGGLYQETQYF. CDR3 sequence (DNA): TGTGCCAGCAGCTTGGGCGGGTTGTACCAAGAGACCCAGTACTTC.

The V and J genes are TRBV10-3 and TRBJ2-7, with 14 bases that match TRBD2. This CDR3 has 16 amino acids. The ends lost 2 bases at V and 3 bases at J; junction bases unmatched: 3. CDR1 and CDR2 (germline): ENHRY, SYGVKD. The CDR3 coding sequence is TGTGCCATCAGTGAGCCTGGACTAGCGGGAGGCTACGAGCAGTACTTC. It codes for CAISEPGLAGGYEQYF.

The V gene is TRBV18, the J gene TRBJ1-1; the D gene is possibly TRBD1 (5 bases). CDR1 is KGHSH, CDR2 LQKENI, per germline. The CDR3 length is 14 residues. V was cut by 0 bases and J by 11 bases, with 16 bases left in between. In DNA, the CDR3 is TGTGCCAGCTCACCACCGTCAGGGAAGGGTGAGGCTTTCTTT. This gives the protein CASSPPSGKGEAFF.

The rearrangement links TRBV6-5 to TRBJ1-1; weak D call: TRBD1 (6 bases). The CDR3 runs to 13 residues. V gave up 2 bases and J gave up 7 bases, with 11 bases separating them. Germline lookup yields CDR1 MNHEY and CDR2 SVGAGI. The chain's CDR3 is CASSYTGQIEAFF. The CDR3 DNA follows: TGTGCCAGCAGTTACACTGGACAGATTGAAGCTTTCTTT.

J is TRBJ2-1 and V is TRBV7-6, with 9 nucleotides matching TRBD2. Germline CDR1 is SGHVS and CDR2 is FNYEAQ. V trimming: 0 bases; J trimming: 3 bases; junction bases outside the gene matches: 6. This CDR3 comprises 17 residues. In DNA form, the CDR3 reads TGTGCCAGCAGCTTAGCCCCGGGACTAGCTTACTACAATGAGCAGTTCTTC. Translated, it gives CASSLAPGLAYYNEQFF.

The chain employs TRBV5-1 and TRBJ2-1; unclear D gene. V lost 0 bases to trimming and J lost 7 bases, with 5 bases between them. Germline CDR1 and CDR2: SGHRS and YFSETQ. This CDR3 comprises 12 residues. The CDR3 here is CASSLALNEQFF. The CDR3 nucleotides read TGCGCCAGCAGCTTGGCCCTAAATGAGCAGTTCTTC.

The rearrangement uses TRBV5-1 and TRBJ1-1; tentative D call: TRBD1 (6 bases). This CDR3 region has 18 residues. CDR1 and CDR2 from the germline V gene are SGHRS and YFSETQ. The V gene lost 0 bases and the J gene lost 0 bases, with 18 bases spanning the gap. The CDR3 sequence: CASSLGTAHAFMNTEAFF. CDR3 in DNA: TGCGCCAGCAGCTTGGGGACAGCACACGCGTTTATGAACACTGAAGCTTTCTTT.

The CDR3 coding sequence is TGTGCCAGCAGCTTAGATTTTGGGGGGGATACGCAGTATTTT. As protein: CASSLDFGGDTQYF. This chain joins TRBV7-9 and TRBJ2-3; weak D call: TRBD2 (6 bases). From germline, CDR1 is SEHNR and CDR2 FQNEAQ (reference sequence). The CDR3 extends over 14 amino acids. V was pared by 1 base and J by 6 bases, with 11 bases between.

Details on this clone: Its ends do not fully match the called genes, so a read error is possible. In nucleotides, the CDR3 is TGCGCCAGCAGCCAAGATCGGGGATTTGCGGGAGGCCCGCCGGACTTC. This encodes CASSQDRGFAGGPPDF. The chain combines TRBV4-1 with TRBJ2-7, with TRBD2 matching 8 bases. Germline CDR1 MGHRA, CDR2 YSYEKL. The CDR3 length is 16 residues.

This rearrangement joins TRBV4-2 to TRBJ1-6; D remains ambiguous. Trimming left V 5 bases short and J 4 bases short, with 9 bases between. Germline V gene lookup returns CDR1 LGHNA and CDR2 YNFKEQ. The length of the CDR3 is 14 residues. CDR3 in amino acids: CASSGQQYNSPLHF. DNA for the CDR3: TGTGCCAGCAGCGGGCAGCAATATAATTCACCCCTCCACTTT.

The CDR3 spells CASRKNKGLADTDTQYF. CDR3 DNA: TGTGCCAGCAGAAAAAATAAGGGACTAGCAGACACAGATACGCAGTATTTT. The chain recombines TRBV2 with TRBJ2-3, with 9 bases lining up with TRBD2. Germline V gene lookup returns CDR1 SNHLY and CDR2 FYNNEI. The CDR3 is 17 amino acids. The junction had 12 bases not matched to a gene; V was cut back by 6 bases and J by 2 bases. Using reference TRBV2 and TRBJ2-3 for the parts outside the CDR3, the full variable domain is EPEVTQTPSHQVTQMGQEVILRCVPISNHLYFYWYRQILGQKVEFLVSFYNNEISEKSEIFDDQFSVERPDGSNFTLKIRSTKLEDSAMYFCASRKNKGLADTDTQYFGPGTRLTVL.

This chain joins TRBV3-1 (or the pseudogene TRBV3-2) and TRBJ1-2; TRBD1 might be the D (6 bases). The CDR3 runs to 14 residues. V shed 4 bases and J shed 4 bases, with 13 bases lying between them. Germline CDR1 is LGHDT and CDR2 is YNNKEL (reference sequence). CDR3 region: CASSPTGLRYGYTF. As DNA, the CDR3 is TGTGCCAGCAGCCCGACAGGCCTTCGCTATGGCTACACCTTC.

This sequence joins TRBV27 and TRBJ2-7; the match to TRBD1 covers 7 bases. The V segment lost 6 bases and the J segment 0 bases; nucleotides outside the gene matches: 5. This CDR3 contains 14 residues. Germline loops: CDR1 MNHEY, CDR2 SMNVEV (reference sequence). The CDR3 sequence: CASSSTGSSYEQYF. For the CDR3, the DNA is TGTGCCAGCAGCTCGACAGGGAGCTCCTACGAGCAGTACTTC.

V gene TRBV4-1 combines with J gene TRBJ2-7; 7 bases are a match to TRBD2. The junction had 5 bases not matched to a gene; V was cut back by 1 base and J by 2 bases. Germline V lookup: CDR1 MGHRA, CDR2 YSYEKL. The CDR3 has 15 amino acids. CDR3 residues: CASSQGEGGPYEQYF. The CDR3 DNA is TGCGCCAGCAGCCAAGGAGAGGGAGGGCCCTACGAGCAGTACTTC.

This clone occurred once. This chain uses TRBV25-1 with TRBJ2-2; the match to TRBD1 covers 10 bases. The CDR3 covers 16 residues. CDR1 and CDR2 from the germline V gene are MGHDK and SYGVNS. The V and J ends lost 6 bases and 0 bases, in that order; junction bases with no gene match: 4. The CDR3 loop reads CASRRDRGPNTGELFF. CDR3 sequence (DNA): TGTGCCAGCAGGAGGGACAGGGGACCGAACACCGGGGAGCTGTTTTTT.

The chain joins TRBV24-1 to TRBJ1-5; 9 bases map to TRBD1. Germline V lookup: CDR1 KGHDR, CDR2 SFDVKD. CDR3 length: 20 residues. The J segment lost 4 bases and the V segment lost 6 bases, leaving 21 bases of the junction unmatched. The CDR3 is CATSNLPGQGFILPNQPQHF. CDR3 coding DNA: TGTGCCACCAGTAACTTGCCGGGACAGGGTTTTATACTTCCGAATCAGCCCCAGCATTTT.

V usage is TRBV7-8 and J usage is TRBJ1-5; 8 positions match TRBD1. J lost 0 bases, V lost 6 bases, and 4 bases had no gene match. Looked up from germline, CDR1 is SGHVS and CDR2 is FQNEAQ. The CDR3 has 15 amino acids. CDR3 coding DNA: TGTGCCAGCAGAGGACAGGGAAATAGCAATCAGCCCCAGCATTTT. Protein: CASRGQGNSNQPQHF.

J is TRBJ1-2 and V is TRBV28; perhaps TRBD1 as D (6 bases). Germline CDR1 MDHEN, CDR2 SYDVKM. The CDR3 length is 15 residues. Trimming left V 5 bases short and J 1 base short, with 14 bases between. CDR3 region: CASSIKTGVNYGYTF. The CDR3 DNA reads TGTGCCAGCAGTATAAAGACAGGAGTTAACTATGGCTACACCTTC.

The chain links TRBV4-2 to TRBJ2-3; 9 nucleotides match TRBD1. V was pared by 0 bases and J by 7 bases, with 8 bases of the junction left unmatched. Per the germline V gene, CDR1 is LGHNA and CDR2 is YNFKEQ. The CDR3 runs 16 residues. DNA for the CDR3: TGTGCCAGCAGCCAAGATCACAGGGACAGGGAGAATACGCAGTATTTT. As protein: CASSQDHRDRENTQYF.

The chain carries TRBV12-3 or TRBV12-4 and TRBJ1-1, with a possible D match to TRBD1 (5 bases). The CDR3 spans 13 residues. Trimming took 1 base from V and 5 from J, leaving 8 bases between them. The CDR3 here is CASSLGGATEAFF. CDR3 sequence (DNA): TGTGCCAGCAGTTTAGGTGGGGCTACTGAAGCTTTCTTT.